This T cell receptor (beta chain) appears in the sequencing data of a study of CD8+CD57+ T cells in acquired aplastic anemia. Study context: Sorted CD4+ and CD8+ cells gave an average of roughly 3.5 ug of DNA. General observations from the study: Found in both controls and patients were twenty-nine CD8+ CDR3 sequences.

Note on this clonotype: What it binds is unknown.

According to the study, genomic DNA was the template for TCR beta VDJ and CDR3 profiling. TCRdb re-derived calls from the reads in MiXCR, one entry per CDR3 protein. The sample holds 200,000 or so distinct CDR3 sequences, over 55% seen once. The V end was cut by 7 bases, the J end by 0 bases, with 16 bases between. The germline V gene has CDR1 SGHTA and CDR2 FQGTGA. The CDR3 spans 15 residues. The patients chosen for sequencing had shown expansion of CD8+CD57+ cells (detected by flow cytometry). The cohort consisted entirely of patients having severe acquired aplastic anemia. The J gene is TRBJ2-7, the V gene TRBV7-3, with D unresolved. The sequence derives from a human donor with aplastic anemia. Sequenced: sorted CD4+, CD8+, or CD8+CD57+ T cells (not recorded which) from PBMCs. The CDR3 sequence is CASNPGSFFSYEQYF. In DNA, the CDR3 is TGTGCCAGCAATCCCGGGTCTTTCTTCTCCTACGAGCAGTACTTC.